This T cell receptor beta chain was sequenced during a study of T cells in Graves' hyperthyroidism and ophthalmopathy. Study-wide results and limits: Progression to ophthalmopathy was predicted a median of approximately 6.4 months early. Most clonotypes that expanded in the thyroid above 0.001 also showed up in blood.

RNA transcripts gave rise to amplified TCR beta CDR3 regions. In the first-round RT-PCR of the TCR CDR3, the HTBI primer set was used. TCRdb re-derived calls from the multiplex PCR reads in MiXCR, one entry per CDR3 protein. The sample comprises hundreds of thousands of distinct CDR3 sequences, approximately 14% of which are singletons, and 5% to 7% rests with the top ten. The CDR3 totals 14 residues. The V and J ends lost 7 bases and 2 bases respectively, with 12 bases between them. Germline assignment: CDR1 LNHDA and CDR2 SQIVND (reference sequence). The PBMCs were taken from roughly 10 ml of fresh peripheral blood. This clonotype occurred many times. What it binds is not known.

The receptor was isolated from a woman aged 25 to 39 with Graves' hyperthyroidism that later progressed to Graves' ophthalmopathy. Sequences were obtained from blood. The chain combines TRBV19 with TRBJ1-5; D not resolved. This chain's CDR3 is CASTTVGGNQPQHF. CDR3 bases: TGTGCCAGTACCACGGTCGGTGGCAATCAGCCCCAGCATTTT.